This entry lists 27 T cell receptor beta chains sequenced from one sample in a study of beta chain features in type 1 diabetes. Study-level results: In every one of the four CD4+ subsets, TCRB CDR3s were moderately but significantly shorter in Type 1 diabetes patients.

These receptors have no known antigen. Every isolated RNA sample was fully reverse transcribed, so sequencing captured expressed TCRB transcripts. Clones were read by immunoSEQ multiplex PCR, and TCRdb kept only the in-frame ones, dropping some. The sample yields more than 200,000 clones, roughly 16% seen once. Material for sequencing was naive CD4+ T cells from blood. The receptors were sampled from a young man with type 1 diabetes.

DNA of the CDR3: TGTGCCAGCAGTTACTCCACGGCGGGAGTGTATGAGCAGTTCTTC. It is translated as CASSYSTAGVYEQFF. The rearrangement joins TRBV6-5 to TRBJ2-1; 7 bases map to TRBD2. This CDR3 has 15 residues. Germline CDR1 and CDR2: MNHEY and SVGAGI. J was trimmed by 8 bases and V by 0 bases; bases with no gene match: 7.

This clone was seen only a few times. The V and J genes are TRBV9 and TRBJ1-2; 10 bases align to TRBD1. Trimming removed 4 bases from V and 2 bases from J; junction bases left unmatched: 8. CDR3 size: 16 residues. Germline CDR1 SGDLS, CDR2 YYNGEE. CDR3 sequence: CASSSSRDRGNYGYTF. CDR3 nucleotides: TGTGCCAGCAGCTCGAGCCGGGACAGGGGAAACTATGGCTACACCTTC.

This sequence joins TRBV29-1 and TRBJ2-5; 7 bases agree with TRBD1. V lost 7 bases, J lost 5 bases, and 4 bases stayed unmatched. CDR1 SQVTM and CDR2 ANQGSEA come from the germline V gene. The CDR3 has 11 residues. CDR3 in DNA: TGCAGCGATGACAGGGCTGAGACCCAGTACTTC. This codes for CSDDRAETQYF.

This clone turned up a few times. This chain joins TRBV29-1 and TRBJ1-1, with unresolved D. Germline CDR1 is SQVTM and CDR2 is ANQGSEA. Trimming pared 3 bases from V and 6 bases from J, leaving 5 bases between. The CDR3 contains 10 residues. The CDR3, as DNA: TGCAGCGTTGAGGTTTCTGAAGCTTTCTTT. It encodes CSVEVSEAFF. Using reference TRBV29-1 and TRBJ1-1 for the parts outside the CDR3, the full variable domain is SAVISQKPSRDICQRGTSLTIQCQVDSQVTMMFWYRQQPGQSLTLIATANQGSEATYESGFVIDKFPISRPNLTFSTLTVSNMSPEDSSIYLCSVEVSEAFFGQGTRLTVV.

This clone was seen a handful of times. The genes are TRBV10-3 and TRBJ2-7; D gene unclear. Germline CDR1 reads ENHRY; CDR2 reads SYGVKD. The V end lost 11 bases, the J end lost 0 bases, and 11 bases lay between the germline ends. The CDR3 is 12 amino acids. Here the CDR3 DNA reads TGTGCCTCGCAGTCGAGCTCCTACGAGCAGTACTTC. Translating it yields CASQSSSYEQYF.

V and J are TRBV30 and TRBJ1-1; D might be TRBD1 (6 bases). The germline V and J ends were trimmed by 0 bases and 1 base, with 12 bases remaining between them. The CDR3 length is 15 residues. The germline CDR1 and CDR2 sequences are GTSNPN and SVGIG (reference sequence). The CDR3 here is CAWSVLGRGNTEAFF. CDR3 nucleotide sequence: TGTGCCTGGAGTGTACTGGGCAGGGGGAACACTGAAGCTTTCTTT.

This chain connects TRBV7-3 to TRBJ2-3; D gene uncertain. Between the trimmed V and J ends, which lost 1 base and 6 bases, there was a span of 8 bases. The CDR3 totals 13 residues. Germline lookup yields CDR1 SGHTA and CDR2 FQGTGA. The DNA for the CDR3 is TGTGCCAGCAGCTTAAAAACCGGCGATACGCAGTATTTT. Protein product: CASSLKTGDTQYF.

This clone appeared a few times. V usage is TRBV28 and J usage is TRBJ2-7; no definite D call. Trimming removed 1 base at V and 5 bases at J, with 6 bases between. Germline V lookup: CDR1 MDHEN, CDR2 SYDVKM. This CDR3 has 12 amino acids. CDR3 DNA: TGTGCCAGCAGTTTATTGGGCCACGAGCAGTACTTC. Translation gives CASSLLGHEQYF.

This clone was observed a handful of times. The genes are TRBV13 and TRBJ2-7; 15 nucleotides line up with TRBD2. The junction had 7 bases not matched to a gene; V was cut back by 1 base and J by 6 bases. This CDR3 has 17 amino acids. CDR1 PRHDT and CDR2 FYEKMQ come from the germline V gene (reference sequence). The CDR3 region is CASSLEGLAGGNGEQYF. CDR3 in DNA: TGTGCCAGCAGCTTAGAGGGACTAGCGGGAGGAAATGGCGAGCAGTACTTC.

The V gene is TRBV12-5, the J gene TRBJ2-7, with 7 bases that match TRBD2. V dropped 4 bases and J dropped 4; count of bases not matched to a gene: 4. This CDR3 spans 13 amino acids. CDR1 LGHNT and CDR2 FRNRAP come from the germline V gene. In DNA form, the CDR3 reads TGTGCTAGTGGTTCCGGGACTACTTACGAGCAGTACTTC. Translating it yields CASGSGTTYEQYF.

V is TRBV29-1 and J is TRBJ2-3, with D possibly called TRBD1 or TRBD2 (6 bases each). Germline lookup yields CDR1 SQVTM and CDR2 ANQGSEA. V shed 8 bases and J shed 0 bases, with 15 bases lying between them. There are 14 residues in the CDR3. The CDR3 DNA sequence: TGCAGCACCACCCGGGGGCCTAGCACAGATACGCAGTATTTT. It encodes CSTTRGPSTDTQYF.

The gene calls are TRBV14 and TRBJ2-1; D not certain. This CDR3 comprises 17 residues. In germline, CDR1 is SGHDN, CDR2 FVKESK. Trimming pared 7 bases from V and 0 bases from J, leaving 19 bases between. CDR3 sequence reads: CASTTIPPEDSYNEQFF. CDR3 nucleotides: TGTGCCAGCACGACCATCCCCCCGGAAGACTCCTACAATGAGCAGTTCTTC.

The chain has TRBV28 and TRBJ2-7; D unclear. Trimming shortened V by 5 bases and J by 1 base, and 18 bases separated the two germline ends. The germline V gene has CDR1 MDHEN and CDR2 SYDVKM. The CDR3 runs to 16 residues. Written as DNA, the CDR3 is TGTGCCAGCAGTCGCCTCGTAGGAGCCCTATCCTACGAGCAGTACTTC. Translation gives CASSRLVGALSYEQYF.

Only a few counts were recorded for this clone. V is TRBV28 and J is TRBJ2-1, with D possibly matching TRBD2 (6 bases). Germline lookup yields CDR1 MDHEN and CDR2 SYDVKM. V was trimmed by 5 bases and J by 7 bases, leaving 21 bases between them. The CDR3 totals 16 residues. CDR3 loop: CASSTGTARGWNEQFF. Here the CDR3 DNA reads TGTGCCAGCAGTACCGGGACTGCCCGGGGGTGGAATGAGCAGTTCTTC.

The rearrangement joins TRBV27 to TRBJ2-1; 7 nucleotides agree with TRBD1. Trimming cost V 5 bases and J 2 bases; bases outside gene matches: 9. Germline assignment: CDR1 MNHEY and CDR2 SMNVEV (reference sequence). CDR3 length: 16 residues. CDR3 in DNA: TGTGCCAGCAGTGAACGACAGGGTAGTCCCTACAATGAGCAGTTCTTC. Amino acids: CASSERQGSPYNEQFF.

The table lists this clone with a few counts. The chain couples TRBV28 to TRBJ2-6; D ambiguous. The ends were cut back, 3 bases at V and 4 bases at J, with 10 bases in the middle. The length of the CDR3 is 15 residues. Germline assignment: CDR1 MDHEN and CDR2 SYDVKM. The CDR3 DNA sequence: TGTGCCAGCAGTTTCGCACGGGCAGGGGCCAACGTCCTGACTTTC. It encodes CASSFARAGANVLTF.

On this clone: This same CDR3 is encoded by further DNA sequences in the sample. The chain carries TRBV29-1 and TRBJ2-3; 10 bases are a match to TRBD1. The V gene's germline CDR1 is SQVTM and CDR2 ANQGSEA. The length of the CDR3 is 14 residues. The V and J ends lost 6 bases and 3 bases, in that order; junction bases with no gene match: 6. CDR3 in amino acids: CSVRTGGLTDTQYF. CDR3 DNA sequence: TGCAGCGTCCGGACAGGGGGTCTTACAGATACGCAGTATTTT.

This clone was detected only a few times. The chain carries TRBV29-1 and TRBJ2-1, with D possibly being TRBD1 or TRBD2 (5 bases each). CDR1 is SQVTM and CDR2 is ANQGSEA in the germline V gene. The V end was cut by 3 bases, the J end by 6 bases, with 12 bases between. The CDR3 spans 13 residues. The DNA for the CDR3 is TGCAGCGTTGATTTTTGGGGGACCAATGAGCAGTTCTTC. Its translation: CSVDFWGTNEQFF.

CDR3 nucleotides: TGTGCCAGCAGCCCACTCTCGTCCCAGGGAGAGGTCAGCTCCGCCTACAATGAGCAGTTCTTC. As protein: CASSPLSSQGEVSSAYNEQFF. V is TRBV9 and J is TRBJ2-1; either TRBD1 or TRBD2 may supply D (5 bases each). Trimming stripped 4 bases from V and 2 bases from J, with 31 bases between. This CDR3 contains 21 residues. Germline CDR1 reads SGDLS; CDR2 reads YYNGEE.

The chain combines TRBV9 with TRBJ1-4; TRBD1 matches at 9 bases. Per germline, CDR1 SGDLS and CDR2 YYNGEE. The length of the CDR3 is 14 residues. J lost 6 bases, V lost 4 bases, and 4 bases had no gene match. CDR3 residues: CASSPGQGDEKLFF. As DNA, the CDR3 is TGTGCCAGCAGCCCGGGACAGGGCGATGAAAAACTGTTTTTT. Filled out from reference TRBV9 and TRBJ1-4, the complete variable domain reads DSGVTQTPKHLITATGQRVTLRCSPRSGDLSVYWYQQSLDQGLQFLIQYYNGEERAKGNILERFSAQQFPDLHSELNLSSLELGDSALYFCASSPGQGDEKLFFGSGTQLSVL.

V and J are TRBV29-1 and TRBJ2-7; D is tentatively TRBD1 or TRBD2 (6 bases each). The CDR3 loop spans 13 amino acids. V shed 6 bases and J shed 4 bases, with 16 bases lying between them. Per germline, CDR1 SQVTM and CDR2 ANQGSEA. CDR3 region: CSVRGAGPYEQYF. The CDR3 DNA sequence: TGCAGCGTGAGGGGGGCAGGCCCTTACGAGCAGTACTTC.

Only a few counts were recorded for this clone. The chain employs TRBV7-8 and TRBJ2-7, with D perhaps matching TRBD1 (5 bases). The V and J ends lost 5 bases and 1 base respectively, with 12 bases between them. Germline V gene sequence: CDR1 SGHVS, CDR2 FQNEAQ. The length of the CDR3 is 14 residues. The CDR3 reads CASSLIRESYEQYF. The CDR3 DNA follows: TGTGCCAGCAGCCTAATCAGGGAATCCTACGAGCAGTACTTC.

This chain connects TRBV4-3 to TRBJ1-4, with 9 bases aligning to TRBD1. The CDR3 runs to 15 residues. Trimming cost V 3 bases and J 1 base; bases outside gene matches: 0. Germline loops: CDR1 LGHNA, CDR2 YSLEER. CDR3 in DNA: TGCGCCAGCAGCCAGGACAGGGGAACTAATGAAAAACTGTTTTTT. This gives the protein CASSQDRGTNEKLFF.

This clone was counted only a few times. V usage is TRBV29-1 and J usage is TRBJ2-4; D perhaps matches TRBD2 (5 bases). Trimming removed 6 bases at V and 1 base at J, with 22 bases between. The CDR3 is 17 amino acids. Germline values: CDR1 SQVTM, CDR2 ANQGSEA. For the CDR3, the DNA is TGCAGCGTCGTCCGGGGTCAAATCGATGTGGCCAAAAACATTCAGTACTTC. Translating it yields CSVVRGQIDVAKNIQYF. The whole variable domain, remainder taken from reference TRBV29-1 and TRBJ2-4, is SAVISQKPSRDICQRGTSLTIQCQVDSQVTMMFWYRQQPGQSLTLIATANQGSEATYESGFVIDKFPISRPNLTFSTLTVSNMSPEDSSIYLCSVVRGQIDVAKNIQYFGAGTRLSVL.

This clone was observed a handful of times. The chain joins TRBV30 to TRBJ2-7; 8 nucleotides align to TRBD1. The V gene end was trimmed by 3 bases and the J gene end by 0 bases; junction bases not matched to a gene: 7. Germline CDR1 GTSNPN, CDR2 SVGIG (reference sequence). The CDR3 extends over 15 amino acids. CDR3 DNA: TGTGCCTGGAGGGACAGGGAGGCCGGCTCCTACGAGCAGTACTTC. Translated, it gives CAWRDREAGSYEQYF.

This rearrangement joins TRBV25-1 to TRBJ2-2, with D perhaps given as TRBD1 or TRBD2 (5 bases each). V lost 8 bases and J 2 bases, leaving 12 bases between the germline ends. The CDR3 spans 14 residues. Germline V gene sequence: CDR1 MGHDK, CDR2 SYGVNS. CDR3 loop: CASQGSDNTGELFF. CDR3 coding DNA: TGTGCCAGCCAGGGTAGCGACAACACCGGGGAGCTGTTTTTT.

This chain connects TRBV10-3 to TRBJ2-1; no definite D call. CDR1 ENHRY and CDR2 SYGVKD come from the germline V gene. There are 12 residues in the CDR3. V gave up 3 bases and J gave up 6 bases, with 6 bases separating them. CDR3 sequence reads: CAISELRNEQFF. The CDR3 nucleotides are TGTGCCATCAGTGAATTGCGCAATGAGCAGTTCTTC.